These 14 T cell receptor beta chains share one sample of origin, sequenced in a study of blood T cell repertoires in COVID-19. TCRdb's copy holds only in-frame clones and misses some; the assay was immunoSEQ multiplex PCR. The sample has fewer than 350,000 clones; around 87% are singletons. Sequencing used peripheral blood. The origin of the receptors is a woman aged 45 to 65 who had recovered from COVID-19.

Comments on this clone: An end of the junction does not agree with germline; a read error may underlie this. This same CDR3 is encoded by further DNA sequences in the sample. The V and J genes are TRBV12-3 or TRBV12-4 and TRBJ1-5; 7 nucleotides agree with TRBD1. This CDR3 contains 13 residues. The chain's CDR3 is CASSRQGNQPQHF. CDR3 nucleotide sequence: TGTGCCAGCAGTCGACAGGGCAACCAGCCCCAGCATTTT.

This clone was detected once. The chain joins TRBV28 to TRBJ1-2; D possibly corresponds to TRBD1 (5 bases). The V gene lost 1 base and the J gene lost 0 bases, with 9 bases spanning the gap. The CDR3 is made up of 15 amino acids. The germline V gene has CDR1 MDHEN and CDR2 SYDVKM. The CDR3 nucleotides read TGTGCCAGCAGTTTATACGGGGGAGCTAACTATGGCTACACCTTC. Protein product: CASSLYGGANYGYTF.

The J gene is TRBJ2-7, the V gene TRBV11-2; 11 nucleotides agree with TRBD1. The CDR3 runs to 14 residues. CDR1 is SGHAT and CDR2 is FQNNGV in the germline V gene. J lost 5 bases, V lost 5 bases, and 5 bases had no gene match. The CDR3 coding sequence is TGTGCCAGCAGCGACCGGACAGGGGGCCACGAGCAGTACTTC. Amino acids: CASSDRTGGHEQYF.

The chain recombines TRBV6-1 with TRBJ1-4, with D perhaps TRBD1 (5 bases). The CDR3 spans 15 residues. Looked up from germline, CDR1 is MNHNS and CDR2 is SASEGT. The V and J ends lost 0 bases and 4 bases respectively, with 9 bases between them. This CDR3 is CASSEAGRLNEKLFF. The CDR3 bases are TGTGCCAGCAGTGAAGCGGGGCGGCTTAATGAAAAACTGTTTTTT.

CDR3 region: CATSSKTGGTDTQYF. As DNA, the CDR3 is TGTGCCACCAGCTCCAAGACAGGGGGGACAGATACGCAGTATTTT. The chain uses TRBV15 and TRBJ2-3, with 9 bases fitting TRBD1. Trimming cost V 5 bases and J 3 bases; bases outside gene matches: 6. The CDR3 totals 15 residues. Germline CDR1 LNHNV, CDR2 YYDKDF (reference sequence).

J is TRBJ1-2 and V is TRBV11-2, with 9 bases aligning to TRBD1. Unmatched junction bases numbered 6, after V lost 4 bases and J lost 6 bases. Germline CDR1 reads SGHAT; CDR2 reads FQNNGV. This CDR3 contains 14 residues. The CDR3 DNA reads as TGTGCCAGCAGCTACGGGACAGGGAGGCATGGCTACACCTTC. It yields the protein CASSYGTGRHGYTF.

The chain links TRBV28 to TRBJ1-4; D unclear. Germline CDR1 reads MDHEN; CDR2 reads SYDVKM. This CDR3 has 14 residues. Trimming shortened V by 4 bases and J by 0 bases, and 6 bases separated the two germline ends. Here the CDR3 reads CASSYKSTNEKLFF. CDR3 DNA: TGTGCCAGCAGTTACAAGTCAACTAATGAAAAACTGTTTTTT.

The chain couples TRBV9 to TRBJ1-2; the match to TRBD1 covers 7 bases. This CDR3 is built from 14 residues. Germline V gives CDR1 SGDLS, CDR2 YYNGEE. Losses at the gene ends were 0 bases for V and 8 bases for J; bases not matched to a gene: 7. The CDR3 loop reads CASSVDRGIFGYTF. The DNA for the CDR3 is TGTGCCAGCAGCGTAGACAGGGGAATCTTCGGCTACACCTTC. Full variable domain (missing parts from reference TRBV9 and TRBJ1-2): DSGVTQTPKHLITATGQRVTLRCSPRSGDLSVYWYQQSLDQGLQFLIQYYNGEERAKGNILERFSAQQFPDLHSELNLSSLELGDSALYFCASSVDRGIFGYTFGSGTRLTVV.

The V and J genes are TRBV6-2 or TRBV6-3 and TRBJ2-6; a weak D match, TRBD2 (6 bases). The length of the CDR3 is 15 residues. V was shortened by 5 bases and J by 2 bases, with 10 bases between the two germline ends. Germline values: CDR1 MNHEY, CDR2 SVGEGT. The CDR3 loop is CASSPAGTGANVLTF. The CDR3 DNA sequence: TGTGCCAGCAGTCCGGCGGGGACTGGGGCCAACGTCCTGACTTTC.

This clone has just one count. The V call is TRBV19, the J call TRBJ2-7; 8 bases align to TRBD2. CDR3 length equals 15 residues. Per the germline V gene, CDR1 is LNHDA and CDR2 is SQIVND (reference sequence). Losses at the gene ends were 9 bases for V and 3 bases for J; bases not matched to a gene: 13. The CDR3: CASRLRGEGIYEQYF. In nucleotides, the CDR3 is TGTGCCAGCAGGTTGCGGGGGGAAGGTATCTACGAGCAGTACTTC.

V and J are TRBV18 and TRBJ2-1; a weak D match, TRBD2 (6 bases). V gave up 6 bases and J gave up 9 bases, with 12 bases separating them. Germline V lookup: CDR1 KGHSH, CDR2 LQKENI. The CDR3 length is 12 residues. This chain's CDR3 is CASSLRGIEQFF. CDR3 bases: TGTGCCAGCTCCCTTCGGGGGATTGAGCAGTTCTTC.

This clone appeared once. This sequence joins TRBV7-7 and TRBJ2-1; the match to TRBD2 covers 9 bases. Germline lookup yields CDR1 SSHAT and CDR2 FNYEAQ (reference sequence). The junction had 6 bases not matched to a gene; V was cut back by 4 bases and J by 5 bases. The CDR3 covers 15 residues. CDR3 in amino acids: CASSSVAGADNEQFF. The CDR3 DNA reads TGTGCCAGCAGCTCAGTAGCGGGGGCCGACAATGAGCAGTTCTTC.

V and J are TRBV18 and TRBJ2-7; 7 nucleotides line up with TRBD1. Germline values: CDR1 KGHSH, CDR2 LQKENI. The V gene end was trimmed by 4 bases and the J gene end by 0 bases; junction bases not matched to a gene: 0. The CDR3 length is 13 residues. The CDR3 sequence is CASSRQGSYEQYF. The CDR3 nucleotides read TGTGCCAGCTCACGACAGGGCTCCTACGAGCAGTACTTC.

In its sample, this clone was seen a few times. The genes are TRBV4-3 and TRBJ1-2; tentatively, D is TRBD1 (5 bases). CDR1 is LGHNA, CDR2 YSLEER, per germline. Deletions cut 0 bases from V and 8 bases from J, with 13 bases between. The CDR3 spans 14 residues. CDR3 DNA: TGCGCCAGCAGCCAAGACGTCGCGGGGCGCGGCTACACCTTC. Translation: CASSQDVAGRGYTF.